A selection of T cell receptor beta chains follows, all from one sample in a study of a mutant IDH1 vaccine in newly diagnosed glioma. The protocol was immunoSEQ multiplex PCR, while the TCRdb copy is restricted to in-frame clones and leaves out a portion. The data show fewer than 30,000 clones, with approximately 80% seen just once and around 8% held by the top ten. No antigens are known for them. The sample consisted of PBMCs, taken from a glioma patient whose treatment included an IDH1 peptide vaccine. The receptors come from a young woman with glioma. Each CDR3 is given with its conserved first and last residue. A D gene is named only where the DNA matches it firmly. A row's size may be missing; if present it is once, few, many or a size class.

clone_size: NA; v_call: TRBV9; d_call: TRBD2; j_call: TRBJ2-5; cdr3_nt: TGTGCCAGCAGCGAACGCGGGGTAGCGGGGGGATTGGGGGAGACCCAGTACTTC; cdr3_aa: CASSERGVAGGLGETQYF
clone_size: NA; v_call: TRBV4-1; d_call: NA; j_call: TRBJ1-5; cdr3_nt: TGCGCCAGCAGCCTCAATGGGGGCGGCAATCAGCCCCAGCATTTT; cdr3_aa: CASSLNGGGNQPQHF
clone_size: NA; v_call: TRBV7-2; d_call: TRBD1; j_call: TRBJ2-7; cdr3_nt: TGTGCCAGCAGCTCCGGGACAGGGGTCTACGAGCAGTACTTC; cdr3_aa: CASSSGTGVYEQYF
clone_size: NA; v_call: TRBV6-1; d_call: TRBD2; j_call: TRBJ2-3; cdr3_nt: TGTGCCAGCAGTAAAGGGGGACTAGCGGGGGGGGCTAGCACAGATACGCAGTATTTT; cdr3_aa: CASSKGGLAGGASTDTQYF
clone_size: NA; v_call: TRBV7-6; d_call: NA; j_call: TRBJ1-5; cdr3_nt: TGTGCCAGCAGCTTAGAATCTGGATACAATCAGCCCCAGCATTTT; cdr3_aa: CASSLESGYNQPQHF
clone_size: NA; v_call: TRBV18; d_call: TRBD2; j_call: TRBJ2-3; cdr3_nt: TGTGCCAGCTCACCACCGCTAGCGGGATCCCCCACAGATACGCAGTATTTT; cdr3_aa: CASSPPLAGSPTDTQYF
clone_size: NA; v_call: TRBV7-9; d_call: TRBD1; j_call: TRBJ1-6; cdr3_nt: TGTGCCGGTCAGGGGGAGGGTTCCTATAATTCACCCCTCCACTTT; cdr3_aa: CAGQGEGSYNSPLHF
clone_size: NA; v_call: TRBV5-1; d_call: NA; j_call: TRBJ2-5; cdr3_nt: TGCGCCAGCAGCCCATGGGCAGTTGGAGAGACCCAGTACTTC; cdr3_aa: CASSPWAVGETQYF
clone_size: NA; v_call: TRBV29-1; d_call: NA; j_call: TRBJ2-1; cdr3_nt: TGCAGCGTTGAGGGGACGGGAAAGAACAATGAGCAGTTCTTC; cdr3_aa: CSVEGTGKNNEQFF
clone_size: NA; v_call: TRBV5-1; d_call: NA; j_call: TRBJ1-2; cdr3_nt: TGCGCCAGCAGCTCGCTACAAGACTATGGCTACACCTTC; cdr3_aa: CASSSLQDYGYTF
clone_size: NA; v_call: TRBV7-8; d_call: TRBD2; j_call: TRBJ2-7; cdr3_nt: TGTGCCAGCAGCCCGACTAGCGGGGGGATGAGCTCCTACGAGCAGTACTTC; cdr3_aa: CASSPTSGGMSSYEQYF
clone_size: few; v_call: TRBV11-3; d_call: TRBD1; j_call: TRBJ1-1; cdr3_nt: TGTGCCAGCAGCCCCGGGGACAGTTTCATGAACACTGAAGCTTTCTTT; cdr3_aa: CASSPGDSFMNTEAFF
clone_size: NA; v_call: TRBV30; d_call: NA; j_call: TRBJ2-3; cdr3_nt: TGTGCCTGGAGTGTAGGGCCGAATACGCAGTATTTT; cdr3_aa: CAWSVGPNTQYF
clone_size: NA; v_call: TRBV5-1; d_call: NA; j_call: TRBJ1-1; cdr3_nt: TGCGCCAGCAGCCCCTTGGGAACTACAGGGTTCACTGAAGCTTTCTTT; cdr3_aa: CASSPLGTTGFTEAFF
clone_size: NA; v_call: TRBV9; d_call: NA; j_call: TRBJ1-4; cdr3_nt: TGTGCCAGCAGCTCTACCGGCGGGGGTGAAAAACTGTTTTTT; cdr3_aa: CASSSTGGGEKLFF
clone_size: once; v_call: TRBV10-3; d_call: TRBD2; j_call: TRBJ2-3; cdr3_nt: TGTGCCATCAGTAGGACTAGCGGGAGCACAGATACGCAGTATTTT; cdr3_aa: CAISRTSGSTDTQYF
clone_size: NA; v_call: TRBV18; d_call: NA; j_call: TRBJ1-1; cdr3_nt: TGTGCCAGCTCTACAAGTTTAACAGGGAACACTGAAGCTTTCTTT; cdr3_aa: CASSTSLTGNTEAFF
clone_size: few; v_call: TRBV5-1; d_call: TRBD1; j_call: TRBJ1-1; cdr3_nt: TGCGCCAGCAGCCTCGGGACAGGGGGCTTACTGGAAGCTTTCTTT; cdr3_aa: CASSLGTGGLLEAFF
clone_size: NA; v_call: TRBV30; d_call: TRBD1; j_call: TRBJ2-3; cdr3_nt: TGTGCCTGGAGTTCCCCCACTCGGACAGGCCGCACAGATACGCAGTATTTT; cdr3_aa: CAWSSPTRTGRTDTQYF
clone_size: NA; v_call: TRBV4-3; d_call: NA; j_call: TRBJ2-2; cdr3_nt: TGCGCCAGCAGCCAGGGAGTGAGCACCGGGGAGCTGTTTTTT; cdr3_aa: CASSQGVSTGELFF
clone_size: NA; v_call: TRBV10-3; d_call: TRBD1; j_call: TRBJ1-6; cdr3_nt: TGTGCCAGAGGGGGACAGGCCATATTCCAAACCCTCCACTTT; cdr3_aa: CARGGQAIFQTLHF
clone_size: NA; v_call: TRBV9; d_call: TRBD2; j_call: TRBJ2-7; cdr3_nt: TGTGCCAGCAGCGTCGGACTAGGAAAGGACGAGCAGTACTTC; cdr3_aa: CASSVGLGKDEQYF
clone_size: NA; v_call: TRBV2; d_call: NA; j_call: TRBJ2-6; cdr3_nt: TGTGCCAGCAGTGAAGAGGAGGGGGGGCGCTTCTCTGGGGCCAACGTCCTGACTTTC; cdr3_aa: CASSEEEGGRFSGANVLTF
clone_size: NA; v_call: TRBV5-1; d_call: NA; j_call: TRBJ1-1; cdr3_nt: TGCGCCAGCAGACCCTGGACGGGGGAGACTGAAGCTTTCTTT; cdr3_aa: CASRPWTGETEAFF
clone_size: NA; v_call: TRBV5-4; d_call: TRBD1; j_call: TRBJ1-4; cdr3_nt: TGTGCCACCACGAAGGGGGCGACTAATGAAAAACTGTTTTTT; cdr3_aa: CATTKGATNEKLFF
clone_size: NA; v_call: TRBV19; d_call: NA; j_call: TRBJ1-2; cdr3_nt: TGTGCCAGTAGTCCCCTTGGAGGCATTAACTATGGCTACACCTTC; cdr3_aa: CASSPLGGINYGYTF
clone_size: NA; v_call: TRBV4-2; d_call: NA; j_call: TRBJ1-2; cdr3_nt: TGTGCCAGCAGCCAAGATACCAGGGGCTATGGCTACACCTTC; cdr3_aa: CASSQDTRGYGYTF
clone_size: NA; v_call: TRBV7-6; d_call: TRBD1; j_call: TRBJ1-5; cdr3_nt: TGTGCCAGCAGCCCGGGCGGGACAGTTAGCAATCAGCCCCAGCATTTT; cdr3_aa: CASSPGGTVSNQPQHF
clone_size: NA; v_call: TRBV5-4; d_call: TRBD2; j_call: TRBJ2-7; cdr3_nt: TGTGCCAGCAGCTTGGCAGCGGGAGTCTCCTACGAGCAGTACTTC; cdr3_aa: CASSLAAGVSYEQYF